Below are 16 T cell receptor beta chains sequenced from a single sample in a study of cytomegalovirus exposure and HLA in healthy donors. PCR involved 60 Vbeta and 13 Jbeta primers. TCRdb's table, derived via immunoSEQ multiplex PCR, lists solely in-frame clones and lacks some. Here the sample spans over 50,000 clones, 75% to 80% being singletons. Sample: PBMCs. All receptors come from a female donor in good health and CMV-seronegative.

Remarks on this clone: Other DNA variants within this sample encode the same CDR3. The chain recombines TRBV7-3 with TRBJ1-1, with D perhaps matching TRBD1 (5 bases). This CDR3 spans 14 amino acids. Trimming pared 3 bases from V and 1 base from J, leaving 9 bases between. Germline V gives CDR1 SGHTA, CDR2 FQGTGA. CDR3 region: CASSFRGGNTEAFF. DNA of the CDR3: TGTGCCAGCAGCTTCCGGGGGGGGAACACTGAAGCTTTCTTT.

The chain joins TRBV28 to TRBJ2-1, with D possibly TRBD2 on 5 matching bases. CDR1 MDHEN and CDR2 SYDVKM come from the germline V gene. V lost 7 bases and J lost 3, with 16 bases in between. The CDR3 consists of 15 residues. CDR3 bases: TGTGCCAGCACTAGGACGGAGGCATACTACAATGAGCAGTTCTTC. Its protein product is CASTRTEAYYNEQFF.

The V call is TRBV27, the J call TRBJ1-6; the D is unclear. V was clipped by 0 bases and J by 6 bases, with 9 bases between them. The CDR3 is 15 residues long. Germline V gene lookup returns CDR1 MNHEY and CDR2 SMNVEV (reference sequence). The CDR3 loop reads CASSLSRGTNSPLHF. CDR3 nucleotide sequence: TGTGCCAGCAGTTTATCCCGTGGCACTAATTCACCCCTCCACTTT.

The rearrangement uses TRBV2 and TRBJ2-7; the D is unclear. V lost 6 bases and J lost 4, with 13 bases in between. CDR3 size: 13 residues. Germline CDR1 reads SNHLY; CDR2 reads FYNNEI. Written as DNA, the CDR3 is TGTGCCAGCAGCCCGCGAGGTGGTTACGAGCAGTACTTC. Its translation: CASSPRGGYEQYF.

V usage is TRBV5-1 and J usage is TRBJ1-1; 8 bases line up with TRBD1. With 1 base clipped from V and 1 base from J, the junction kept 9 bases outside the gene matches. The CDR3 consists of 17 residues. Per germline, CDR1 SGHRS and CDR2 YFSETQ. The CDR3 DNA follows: TGCGCCAGCAGCTTGTTGTCAACAGGGGGGGGGAACACTGAAGCTTTCTTT. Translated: CASSLLSTGGGNTEAFF.

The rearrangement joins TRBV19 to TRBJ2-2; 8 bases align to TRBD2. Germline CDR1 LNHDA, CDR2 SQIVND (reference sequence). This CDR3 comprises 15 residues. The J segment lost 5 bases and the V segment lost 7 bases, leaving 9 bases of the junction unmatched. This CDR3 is CASMVGVAGTGELFF. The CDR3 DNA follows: TGTGCCAGTATGGTGGGGGTAGCGGGAACCGGGGAGCTGTTTTTT.

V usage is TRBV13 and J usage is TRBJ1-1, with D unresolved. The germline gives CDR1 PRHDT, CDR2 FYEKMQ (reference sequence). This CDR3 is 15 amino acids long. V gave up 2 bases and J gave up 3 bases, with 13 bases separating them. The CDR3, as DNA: TGTGCCAGCAGCTTAACGGGGAGCTTGGACACTGAAGCTTTCTTT. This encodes CASSLTGSLDTEAFF.

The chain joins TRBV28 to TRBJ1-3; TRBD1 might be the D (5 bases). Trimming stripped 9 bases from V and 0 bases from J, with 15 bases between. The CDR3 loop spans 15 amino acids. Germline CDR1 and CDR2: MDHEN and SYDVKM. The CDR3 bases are TGTGCCAGTGATGGGACTGACCTCTCTGGAAACACCATATATTTT. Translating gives CASDGTDLSGNTIYF.

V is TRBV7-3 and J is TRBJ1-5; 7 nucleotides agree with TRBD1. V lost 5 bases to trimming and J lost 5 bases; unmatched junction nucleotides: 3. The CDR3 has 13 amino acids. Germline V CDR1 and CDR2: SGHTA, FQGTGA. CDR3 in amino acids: CASSLDRDQPQHF. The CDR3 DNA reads TGTGCCAGCAGCCTCGACAGGGATCAGCCCCAGCATTTT.

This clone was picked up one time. The CDR3 bases are TGTGCCAGCAGCGCCCCTAGGGAGAGCTCCTACAATGAGCAGTTCTTC. Amino acid sequence: CASSAPRESSYNEQFF. The chain joins TRBV11-3 to TRBJ2-1; a possible D gene is TRBD2 (5 bases). Germline CDR1 reads SGHNT; CDR2 reads YENEEA. CDR3 length: 16 amino acids. V lost 5 bases and J lost 0, with 14 bases in between. The whole variable domain, remainder taken from reference TRBV11-3 and TRBJ2-1, is EAGVVQSPRYKIIEKKQPVAFWCNPISGHNTLYWYLQNLGQGPELLIRYENEEAVDDSQLPKDRFSAERLKGVDSTLKIQPAELGDSAVYLCASSAPRESSYNEQFFGPGTRLTVL.

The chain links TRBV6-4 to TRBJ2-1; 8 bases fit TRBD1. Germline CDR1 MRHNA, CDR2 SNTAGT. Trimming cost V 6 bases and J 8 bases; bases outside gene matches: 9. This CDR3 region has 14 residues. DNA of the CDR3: TGTGCCAGCAGCTCCTCCAGGGGGCGGGATGAGCAGTTCTTC. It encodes CASSSSRGRDEQFF.

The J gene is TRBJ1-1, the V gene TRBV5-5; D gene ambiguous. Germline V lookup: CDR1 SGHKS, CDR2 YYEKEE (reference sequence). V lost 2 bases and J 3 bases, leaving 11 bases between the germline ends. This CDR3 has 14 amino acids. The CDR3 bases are TGTGCCAGCAGCTTCGCGGGTGGGGACACTGAAGCTTTCTTT. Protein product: CASSFAGGDTEAFF.

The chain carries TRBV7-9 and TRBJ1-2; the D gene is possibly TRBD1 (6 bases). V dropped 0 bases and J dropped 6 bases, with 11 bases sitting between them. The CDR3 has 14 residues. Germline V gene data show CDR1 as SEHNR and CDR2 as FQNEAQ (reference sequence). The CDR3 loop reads CASSLAQGRDGYTF. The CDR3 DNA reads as TGTGCCAGCAGCTTAGCGCAGGGGAGAGATGGCTACACCTTC.

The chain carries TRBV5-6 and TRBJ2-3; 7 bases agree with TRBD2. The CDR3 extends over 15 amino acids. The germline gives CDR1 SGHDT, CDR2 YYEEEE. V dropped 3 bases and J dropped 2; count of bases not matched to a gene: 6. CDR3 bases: TGTGCCAGCAGCTCTAGCGGCGAGCTCACAGATACGCAGTATTTT. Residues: CASSSSGELTDTQYF.

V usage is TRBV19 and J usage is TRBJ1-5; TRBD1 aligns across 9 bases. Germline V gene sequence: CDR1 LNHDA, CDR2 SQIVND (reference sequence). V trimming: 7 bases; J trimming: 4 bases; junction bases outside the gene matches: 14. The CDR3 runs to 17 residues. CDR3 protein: CASMRGTGSLRNQPQHF. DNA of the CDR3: TGTGCCAGTATGAGAGGGACAGGGTCCCTCAGGAATCAGCCCCAGCATTTT.

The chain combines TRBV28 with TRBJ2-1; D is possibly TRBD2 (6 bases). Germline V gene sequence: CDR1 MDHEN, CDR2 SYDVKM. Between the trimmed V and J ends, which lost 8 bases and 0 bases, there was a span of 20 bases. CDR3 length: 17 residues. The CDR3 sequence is CASGGSGLRSSYNEQFF. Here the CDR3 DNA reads TGTGCCAGCGGCGGCAGCGGGCTACGGAGCTCCTACAATGAGCAGTTCTTC.